A single sample gave rise to the 16 T cell receptor gamma chains below, sequenced in a study of γδ T cells in repeated Plasmodium falciparum infection (dated by TCRdb to about 2021). Vgamma9/Vdelta2+ and Vdelta2-negative gammadelta T cell populations were flow-sorted from peripheral blood mononuclear cells for bulk TCR repertoire analysis. The library was built by means of multiplex PCR. Sequencing used an Illumina MiSeq. Identical DNA sequences were merged into single rows after TCRdb reprocessed the public reads with CATT. The sample contains 20,000 to 30,000 gamma-chain clones, around 3% of them found a single time. Roughly 30% of the sample lies in the top ten. Sequences were obtained from gamma-delta T cells from blood. The receptor source for this set is a pool of human donors (malaria-infected and uninfected, not separated).

To note about this clone: The TCRdb protein comes from a much larger clone and disagrees with this DNA's translation at residue 7, likely due to a read error; the protein given here is derived from the DNA. The chain joins TRGV9 to TRGJ1 or TRGJ2. This CDR3 comprises 18 residues. Trimming at V came to 0 bases and at J to 0 bases, leaving 14 bases not matched to a gene. Per germline, CDR1 GITISATS and CDR2 ISYDGTV (reference sequence). CDR3 sequence: CALWEVNYGLGNYYKKLF. In DNA, the CDR3 is TGTGCCTTGTGGGAGGTGAACTATGGACTAGGGAATTATTATAAGAAACTCTTT.

This clone was observed many times. A read error likely explains why the TCRdb protein, taken from a much larger clone, differs from this DNA's translation at residue 3; the protein shown is translated from the DNA. V and J are TRGV4 and TRGJ1 or TRGJ2. The germline V gene has CDR1 EGSTGY and CDR2 YDSYTSSV. The CDR3 covers 13 residues. The CDR3 nucleotides read TGTGCCTCCTGGGATGCCCGTTATTATAAGAAACTCTTT. Translating gives CASWDARYYKKLF.

This clone was seen at least ten times. The translation of this DNA and the TCRdb protein of a much larger clone differ at residue 11, probably owing to a read error; the protein shown here is translated from the DNA. V is TRGV9 and J is TRGJ1 or TRGJ2. Germline V gene sequence: CDR1 GITISATS, CDR2 ISYDGTV (reference sequence). The CDR3 is 13 amino acids. The CDR3 coding sequence is TGTGCCTTGTGGGAGGTTATTTATTATAAGAGACTCTTT. Protein: CALWEVIYYKRLF.

This clone was seen a handful of times. With only one base between it and a far larger clone, this is likely a read error. Other DNA sequences in this sample translate to the same CDR3. V usage is TRGV9 and J usage is TRGJ1 or TRGJ2. The J gene is not listed in TCRdb, so it was assigned here from a DNA match to germline. The CDR3 sequence is 13 residues long. Germline V gene lookup returns CDR1 GITISATS and CDR2 ISYDGTV (reference sequence). After removal of 4 bases from V and 8 bases from J, the junction contained 11 bases not matched to a gene. CDR3 coding DNA: TGTGCCTTGTGGGAAGTGATGAGGAATAAGAAACTCTTT. Residues: CALWEVMRNKKLF.

This clone was counted at least ten times. For this DNA, TCRdb reports the protein of a much larger clone, which diverges at residue 7, most likely from a read error; the protein presented here is translated directly from the DNA. This rearrangement joins TRGV9 to TRGJ1 or TRGJ2. TCRdb leaves out the J gene; it was filled in here by matching the DNA to germline. Germline values: CDR1 GITISATS, CDR2 ISYDGTV (reference sequence). V dropped 2 bases and J dropped 1; count of bases not matched to a gene: 8. The CDR3 extends over 15 amino acids. CDR3 coding DNA: TGTGCCTTGTGGGAGGCGCACCGAAATTATTATAAGAAACTCTTT. Encoded protein: CALWEAHRNYYKKLF.

This clone was observed many times. TCRdb lists the protein of a much larger clone for this DNA, which differs at residue 12, so this is likely a read error; the protein given here is translated from the DNA itself. V and J are TRGV9 and TRGJP2. CDR1 and CDR2 (germline): GITISATS, ISYDGTV (reference sequence). The CDR3 is made up of 15 amino acids. This CDR3 reads CALWEPVGSDWVKTF. The CDR3 DNA reads as TGTGCCTTGTGGGAGCCGGTCGGTAGTGATTGGGTCAAGACGTTT.

As regards this clone: This DNA's translation and the protein TCRdb lists, from a much larger clone, do not match at residue 8, likely due to a read error; the protein shown is translated from the DNA. This sequence joins TRGV4 and TRGJ1 or TRGJ2. Here the J gene was assigned by germline matching of the DNA, as TCRdb has none. Germline V gene lookup returns CDR1 EGSTGY and CDR2 YDSYTSSV. This CDR3 is built from 11 residues. The CDR3, as DNA: TGTGCCGTCCGTTATTATTATAGGAAACTCTTT. Translated: CAVRYYYRKLF.

In DNA, the CDR3 is TGTGCCACCTGGACGCCCATCGGGATAGGTAGTGATTGGATCAAGACGTTT. Translation: CATWTPIGIGSDWIKTF. This rearrangement joins TRGV2 to TRGJP2. Germline matching of the DNA provided the J gene here, since TCRdb leaves it blank. With 6 bases clipped from V and 3 bases from J, the junction kept 16 bases outside the gene matches. Germline assignment: CDR1 EGSNGY and CDR2 YDSYNSKV. The CDR3 totals 17 residues.

The table lists this clone with many counts. TCRdb lists the protein of a much larger clone for this DNA, which differs at residue 13, so this is likely a read error; the protein given here is translated from the DNA itself. CDR3 coding DNA: TGTGCCACCTGGGACGGGCCGCGCCATTATTATAAGAGACTCTTT. Translated: CATWDGPRHYYKRLF. This chain joins TRGV2 and TRGJ1 or TRGJ2. CDR3 length: 15 residues. Germline lookup yields CDR1 EGSNGY and CDR2 YDSYNSKV.

This clone was observed many times. A much larger clonotype is one base distant, so this may be a read error. Other DNA sequences in the sample encode the same CDR3. The genes are TRGV9 and TRGJP. CDR1 GITISATS and CDR2 ISYDGTV come from the germline V gene (reference sequence). CDR3 length: 15 residues. The V gene end was trimmed by 3 bases and the J gene end by 5 bases; junction bases not matched to a gene: 1. Here the CDR3 reads CALWEKELGKKIKVF. CDR3 DNA: TGTGCCTTGTGGGAGAAAGAGTTGGGCAAAAAAATCAAGGTATTT.

This clone has a count of ten or more. The TCRdb protein comes from a much larger clone and disagrees with this DNA's translation at residue 6, likely due to a read error; the protein given here is derived from the DNA. CDR3 amino acids: CALWKDQELGKKIKVF. The DNA of the CDR3 is TGTGCCTTGTGGAAAGATCAAGAGTTGGGCAAAAAAATCAAGGTATTT. The chain combines TRGV9 with TRGJP. The V segment lost 6 bases and the J segment 4 bases; nucleotides outside the gene matches: 6. Looked up from germline, CDR1 is GITISATS and CDR2 is ISYDGTV (reference sequence). The CDR3 runs to 16 residues.

The DNA for the CDR3 is TGTGCACCTGGGACGGAGGATAAGAAACTCTTT. It is translated as CAPGTEDKKLF. The chain employs TRGV2 and TRGJ1 or TRGJ2. TCRdb records no J gene; here it was assigned by comparing the DNA to germline. Germline-derived CDR1 and CDR2 are EGSNGY and YDSYNSKV. This CDR3 is built from 11 residues.

The genes are TRGV8 and TRGJ1 or TRGJ2. The J gene is not listed in TCRdb, so it was assigned here from a DNA match to germline. The V gene end was trimmed by 3 bases and the J gene end by 9 bases; junction bases not matched to a gene: 11. The CDR3 is 13 residues long. Germline CDR1 and CDR2: VENAVY and YDSYNSRV. The CDR3 here is CATWDLRHGKKLF. The CDR3 region has the DNA TGTGCCACCTGGGATCTTCGGCACGGTAAGAAACTCTTT.

This clone was seen many times. This likely stems from a read error, as it lies one base from a far larger clone. The V call is TRGV9, the J call TRGJ1 or TRGJ2. Germline CDR1 GITISATS, CDR2 ISYDGTV (reference sequence). The CDR3 covers 13 residues. J lost 3 bases, V lost 3 bases, and 5 bases had no gene match. CDR3 DNA: TGTGCCTTGTGGGAGTGGAGTTATTATAAGAAACTCTTT. This translates into CALWEWSYYKKLF.

This clone was seen more than once but under ten times. The TCRdb record carries a much larger clone's protein, which differs from this DNA's translation at residue 6; a read error is the likely cause, and the protein listed here is the DNA translation. This rearrangement joins TRGV9 to TRGJ1 or TRGJ2. TCRdb gives no J gene; it was assigned here by matching the DNA to germline. The CDR3 runs 11 residues. Germline trimming cut 4 bases from V and 12 bases from J; bases unmatched to any gene: 9. CDR1 is GITISATS and CDR2 is ISYDGTV in the germline V gene (reference sequence). DNA of the CDR3: TGTGCCTTGTGGGACACATGTATGAAACTCTTT. It specifies CALWDTCMKLF.

There are many counts of this clone. A read error likely explains why the TCRdb protein, taken from a much larger clone, differs from this DNA's translation at residue 10; the protein shown is translated from the DNA. V usage is TRGV8 and J usage is TRGJ1 or TRGJ2. TCRdb gives no J gene; it was assigned here by matching the DNA to germline. The germline V gene encodes CDR1 VENAVY and CDR2 YDSYNSRV. This CDR3 has 13 amino acids. In DNA form, the CDR3 reads TGTGCCACCTGGGATGACAATTATTATAGGAAACTCTTT. This translates into CATWDDNYYRKLF.